These 12 T cell receptor beta chains share one sample of origin, sequenced in a study of T cell responses to AZD1222 COVID-19 vaccine. The method was immunoSEQ multiplex PCR; TCRdb's version includes in-frame clones alone and lacks a portion of them. The sample yields about 160,000 clones, 94% seen once. The material sequenced was peripheral blood, taken on day 0 of AZD1222 vaccination. These TCRs come from an adult in good health.

This chain joins TRBV6-4 and TRBJ2-2, with D possibly matching TRBD2 (5 bases). The CDR3 spans 13 residues. The germline gives CDR1 MRHNA, CDR2 SNTAGT. Trimming cost V 6 bases and J 4 bases, with 9 bases left between them. The CDR3 DNA follows: TGTGCCAGCAGCGAGGGTTTCACCGGGGAGCTGTTTTTT. Amino acids: CASSEGFTGELFF.

This clone appeared once. The chain has TRBV11-3 and TRBJ2-1; TRBD1 agrees at 7 bases. Germline V lookup: CDR1 SGHNT, CDR2 YENEEA. This CDR3 region has 18 residues. The J segment lost 0 bases and the V segment lost 0 bases, leaving 8 bases of the junction unmatched. The CDR3 DNA sequence: TGTGCCAGCAGCTTAGATCAAGGGGGCACCTCCTCCTACAATGAGCAGTTCTTC. This codes for CASSLDQGGTSSYNEQFF.

This clone was recorded only once. The rearrangement joins TRBV28 to TRBJ2-1, with TRBD2 matching over 8 bases. This CDR3 comprises 15 residues. V lost 2 bases to trimming and J lost 8 bases; unmatched junction nucleotides: 8. Germline values: CDR1 MDHEN, CDR2 SYDVKM. CDR3 DNA sequence: TGTGCCAGCAGTTTAGCCGGGAGGGCGGGAGATGAGCAGTTCTTC. Amino acid sequence: CASSLAGRAGDEQFF.

This chain links TRBV28 with TRBJ2-1; D is perhaps TRBD1 or TRBD2 (7 bases each). Per the germline V gene, CDR1 is MDHEN and CDR2 is SYDVKM. With 6 bases removed from V and 5 bases from J, the gap between germline ends came to 20 bases. The CDR3 is made up of 16 amino acids. The CDR3 DNA reads as TGTGCCAGCAGCCGTCTGGGACAGCGGGGTAACAATGAGCAGTTCTTC. Translated, it gives CASSRLGQRGNNEQFF.

The V call is TRBV18, the J call TRBJ1-1, with no clear D. The germline V gene has CDR1 KGHSH and CDR2 LQKENI. The CDR3 loop spans 15 amino acids. V was clipped by 2 bases and J by 1 base, with 11 bases between them. This chain's CDR3 is CASSPGPLGNTEAFF. Here the CDR3 DNA reads TGTGCCAGCTCACCAGGACCGCTGGGGAACACTGAAGCTTTCTTT.

The rearrangement uses TRBV5-1 and TRBJ2-7; no clear D gene. From germline, CDR1 is SGHRS and CDR2 YFSETQ. This CDR3 region has 14 residues. The V and J ends lost 0 bases and 1 base respectively, with 8 bases between them. CDR3: CASSLDNRSYEQYV. CDR3 DNA: TGCGCCAGCAGCTTGGACAACCGATCCTACGAGCAGTACGTC.

The J gene is TRBJ1-5, the V gene TRBV18, with a possible D match to TRBD1 (6 bases). Germline V CDR1 and CDR2: KGHSH, LQKENI. V gave up 3 bases and J gave up 3 bases, with 9 bases separating them. The CDR3 is 14 amino acids. The CDR3 DNA reads as TGTGCCAGCTCACCGGTGGGGGCCAATCAGCCCCAGCATTTT. It codes for CASSPVGANQPQHF.

V usage is TRBV27 and J usage is TRBJ1-1; D might be TRBD1 (6 bases). This CDR3 has 16 amino acids. Deletions cut 6 bases from V and 4 bases from J, with 21 bases between. Germline V gene data show CDR1 as MNHEY and CDR2 as SMNVEV (reference sequence). In nucleotides, the CDR3 is TGTGCCAGCAGGACCCGGGGGGCGAGCGTATTCACTGAAGCTTTCTTT. This gives the protein CASRTRGASVFTEAFF.

The chain combines TRBV27 with TRBJ2-1; the match to TRBD2 covers 9 bases. The CDR3 extends over 16 amino acids. The germline V gene encodes CDR1 MNHEY and CDR2 SMNVEV (reference sequence). The V gene end was trimmed by 2 bases and the J gene end by 2 bases; junction bases not matched to a gene: 4. The CDR3 is CASSLVAGDAYNEQFF. In nucleotides, the CDR3 is TGTGCCAGCAGTTTAGTAGCGGGAGACGCCTACAATGAGCAGTTCTTC.

The chain recombines TRBV5-4 with TRBJ1-1; 8 nucleotides line up with TRBD1. In germline, CDR1 is SGHNT, CDR2 YYREEE (reference sequence). V was pared by 0 bases and J by 7 bases, with 8 bases of the junction left unmatched. This CDR3 is 15 amino acids long. The CDR3 here is CASSLGYRGSGEAFF. In nucleotides, the CDR3 is TGTGCCAGCAGCTTGGGATACAGGGGGTCGGGTGAAGCTTTCTTT.

This clone was seen more than once but under ten times. The gene calls are TRBV7-2 and TRBJ2-2; maybe TRBD2 (5 bases). CDR1 and CDR2 (germline): SGHTA, FQGNSA. The CDR3 contains 17 residues. V lost 6 bases and J lost 0, with 17 bases in between. CDR3 sequence: CASRPPALDSNTGELFF. For the CDR3, the DNA is TGTGCCAGCAGACCCCCGGCACTAGATTCGAACACCGGGGAGCTGTTTTTT.

This rearrangement joins TRBV2 to TRBJ1-6; D is uncertain. CDR1 is SNHLY, CDR2 FYNNEI, per germline. Trimming removed 3 bases from V and 10 bases from J, with 16 bases in between. The CDR3 covers 15 residues. The CDR3 region is CASSDTASSLSPLHF. CDR3 sequence (DNA): TGTGCCAGCAGTGATACGGCTTCGTCGTTATCACCCCTCCACTTT.